Presented here are 28 T cell receptor beta chains from one specimen sequenced in a study of blood T cell repertoires in COVID-19. Data came from immunoSEQ multiplex PCR; TCRdb stores just in-frame clones and leaves some out. Here the sample spans approximately 120,000 clones, 86% being singletons. The sequencing sample was made of peripheral blood. The receptors shown here come from a human donor in a cohort sampled during active COVID-19.

The chain couples TRBV27 to TRBJ1-1, with 7 bases identical to TRBD1. This CDR3 contains 15 residues. With 3 bases clipped from V and 1 base from J, the junction kept 5 bases outside the gene matches. The V gene's germline CDR1 is MNHEY and CDR2 SMNVEV (reference sequence). The CDR3 sequence: CASSFRDRPNTEAFF. The CDR3 coding sequence is TGTGCCAGCAGTTTCCGGGACAGACCGAACACTGAAGCTTTCTTT.

This clone was seen only a few times. The V gene is TRBV5-5, the J gene TRBJ2-6; 8 bases agree with TRBD1. J gave up 2 bases and V 2 bases, and 3 bases lay outside the gene matches. CDR1 and CDR2 from the germline V gene are SGHKS and YYEKEE (reference sequence). The CDR3 covers 16 residues. Here the CDR3 reads CASSLLQGAGANVLTF. CDR3 in DNA: TGTGCCAGCAGCTTACTACAGGGGGCTGGGGCCAACGTCCTGACTTTC. The complete variable domain, with remaining parts taken from reference TRBV5-5 and TRBJ2-6, reads DAGVTQSPTHLIKTRGQQVTLRCSPISGHKSVSWYQQVLGQGPQFIFQYYEKEERGRGNFPDRFSARQFPNYSSELNVNALLLGDSALYLCASSLLQGAGANVLTFGAGSRLTVL.

The chain is built from TRBV24-1 and TRBJ2-3; 9 bases match TRBD2. Trimming removed 7 bases from V and 3 bases from J; junction bases left unmatched: 1. The CDR3 has 13 amino acids. Germline loops: CDR1 KGHDR, CDR2 SFDVKD. CDR3 residues: CATRGLATDTQYF. In nucleotides, the CDR3 is TGTGCCACCAGGGGACTAGCAACAGATACGCAGTATTTT.

The chain is built from TRBV6-5 and TRBJ2-7; D is unclear. Deletions cut 0 bases from V and 7 bases from J, with 10 bases between. This CDR3 comprises 13 residues. From germline, CDR1 is MNHEY and CDR2 SVGAGI. The CDR3 region is CASSYSRSSEQYF. The CDR3 DNA reads as TGTGCCAGCAGTTACTCTCGGTCGAGTGAGCAGTACTTC.

In its sample, this clone was seen a few times. The chain employs TRBV19 and TRBJ2-7; 7 bases align to TRBD1. Germline V CDR1 and CDR2: LNHDA, SQIVND (reference sequence). The CDR3 loop spans 15 amino acids. Trimming took 1 base from V and 2 from J; bases not matched to a gene: 5. CDR3 nucleotides: TGTGCCAGTAGTATAGCGACAGGGTTACCCTACGAGCAGTACTTC. Protein product: CASSIATGLPYEQYF. The whole variable domain, filled in from reference TRBV19 and TRBJ2-7, reads DGGITQSPKYLFRKEGQNVTLSCEQNLNHDAMYWYRQDPGQGLRLIYYSQIVNDFQKGDIAEGYSVSREKKESFPLTVTSAQKNPTAFYLCASSIATGLPYEQYFGPGTRLTVT.

The CDR3 DNA reads as TGTGCCAGCTCACCACGACAGGGGGTAGGTCAGCCCCAGCATTTT. This gives the protein CASSPRQGVGQPQHF. J is TRBJ1-5 and V is TRBV18; 9 positions agree with TRBD1. In germline, CDR1 is KGHSH, CDR2 LQKENI. J was trimmed by 6 bases and V by 1 base; bases with no gene match: 4. There are 15 residues in the CDR3. Full variable domain (rest looked up from reference TRBV18 and TRBJ1-5): NAGVMQNPRHLVRRRGQEARLRCSPMKGHSHVYWYRQLPEEGLKFMVYLQKENIIDESGMPKERFSAEFPKEGPSILRIQQVVRGDSAAYFCASSPRQGVGQPQHFGDGTRLSIL.

The chain joins TRBV7-2 to TRBJ2-7; 9 nucleotides align to TRBD1. V dropped 5 bases and J dropped 3; count of bases not matched to a gene: 8. Per germline, CDR1 SGHTA and CDR2 FQGNSA. This CDR3 is built from 15 residues. The CDR3: CASSPRPGQGYEQYF. The CDR3 bases are TGTGCCAGCAGCCCGCGACCGGGACAGGGCTACGAGCAGTACTTC.

The sample holds a few counts of this clone. The rearrangement uses TRBV7-2 and TRBJ2-7; no reliable D call. Trimming shortened V by 1 base and J by 0 bases, and 13 bases separated the two germline ends. This CDR3 is 16 amino acids long. Germline assignment: CDR1 SGHTA and CDR2 FQGNSA. CDR3 bases: TGTGCCAGCAGCTTAGGGCCAGCGAAAAGCTCCTACGAGCAGTACTTC. This encodes CASSLGPAKSSYEQYF.

The chain carries TRBV5-1 and TRBJ2-3; 8 bases map to TRBD2. The ends lost 3 bases at V and 10 bases at J; junction bases unmatched: 13. The CDR3 extends over 15 amino acids. CDR1 is SGHRS, CDR2 YFSETQ, per germline. CDR3 coding DNA: TGCGCCAGCAGCTCCGGGACTAGTCTTAAGGAGGCGCAGTATTTT. Its translation: CASSSGTSLKEAQYF.

The chain carries TRBV5-1 and TRBJ2-5; 13 bases are a match to TRBD2. Germline V gene sequence: CDR1 SGHRS, CDR2 YFSETQ. The V segment lost 3 bases and the J segment 2 bases; nucleotides outside the gene matches: 4. This CDR3 has 16 residues. The CDR3 here is CASSSGTSGIQETQYF. CDR3 DNA: TGCGCCAGCAGCTCTGGGACTAGCGGGATTCAAGAGACCCAGTACTTC.

The rearrangement links TRBV24-1 to TRBJ2-2; 8 bases are shared with TRBD1. V lost 5 bases to trimming and J lost 4 bases; unmatched junction nucleotides: 8. The germline CDR1 and CDR2 sequences are KGHDR and SFDVKD. The CDR3 totals 16 residues. The CDR3 bases are TGTGCCACCAGTGGTCCCGGGACAGGAGCCACCGGGGAGCTGTTTTTT. It codes for CATSGPGTGATGELFF.

This sequence joins TRBV27 and TRBJ2-7; 12 positions agree with TRBD2. The CDR3 consists of 15 residues. V shed 4 bases and J 4 bases; nucleotides not matched to a gene: 5. Germline CDR1 MNHEY, CDR2 SMNVEV (reference sequence). CDR3 region: CASSYRLAGEYEQYF. The CDR3 nucleotides are TGTGCCAGCAGTTACCGACTAGCGGGAGAGTACGAGCAGTACTTC.

V is TRBV6-2 or TRBV6-3 and J is TRBJ2-1; 12 bases agree with TRBD2. Germline assignment: CDR1 MNHEY and CDR2 SVGEGT. The CDR3 has 14 residues. Trimming removed 6 bases from V and 9 bases from J; junction bases left unmatched: 6. CDR3 sequence reads: CASSSTSGSFEQFF. The CDR3 DNA reads TGTGCCAGCAGCTCGACTAGCGGGAGTTTTGAGCAGTTCTTC.

The V and J genes are TRBV7-3 and TRBJ1-2; 8 positions match TRBD1. The CDR3 runs to 18 residues. J gave up 4 bases and V 4 bases, and 17 bases lay outside the gene matches. Germline CDR1 and CDR2: SGHTA and FQGTGA. The CDR3 DNA reads as TGTGCCAGCAGCTCCCGCTCTACTGACAGGGGCGGTGGCTATGGCTACACCTTC. Its translation: CASSSRSTDRGGGYGYTF.

A single count supports this clone. The chain has TRBV12-3 or TRBV12-4 and TRBJ2-1; possible D gene TRBD2, 5 bases. The V gene lost 6 bases and the J gene lost 13 bases, with 16 bases spanning the gap. This CDR3 comprises 12 residues. CDR3 residues: CASSPKPGFQFF. Written as DNA, the CDR3 is TGTGCCAGCAGCCCTAAACCGGGATTTCAGTTCTTC.

This clone was picked up a small number of times. The gene calls are TRBV6-5 and TRBJ1-2; TRBD1 aligns across 12 bases. Trimming at V came to 7 bases and at J to 5 bases, leaving 5 bases not matched to a gene. CDR3 size: 14 residues. Germline values: CDR1 MNHEY, CDR2 SVGAGI. This chain's CDR3 is CASIRDRGRYGYTF. The CDR3 nucleotides are TGTGCCAGCATAAGGGACAGGGGGCGATATGGCTACACCTTC.

On this clone itself: The sample has other DNA sequences that encode this CDR3 too. This chain links TRBV9 with TRBJ1-5; D is possibly TRBD1 (6 bases). Trimming left V 0 bases short and J 4 bases short, with 8 bases between. The length of the CDR3 is 14 residues. Germline-derived CDR1 and CDR2 are SGDLS and YYNGEE. The CDR3 sequence is CASSVGTGNQPQHF. In DNA, the CDR3 is TGTGCCAGCAGCGTAGGAACAGGGAATCAGCCCCAGCATTTT.

This clone was found once. The V and J genes are TRBV18 and TRBJ1-6; maybe TRBD1 (5 bases). V lost 0 bases to trimming and J lost 13 bases, with 13 bases between them. CDR1 and CDR2 (germline): KGHSH, LQKENI. This CDR3 has 14 amino acids. In nucleotides, the CDR3 is TGTGCCAGCTCACCACCGGGGGGACCCCTCCCCCTCCACTTT. It specifies CASSPPGGPLPLHF. Complete variable domain (other parts from reference TRBV18 and TRBJ1-6): NAGVMQNPRHLVRRRGQEARLRCSPMKGHSHVYWYRQLPEEGLKFMVYLQKENIIDESGMPKERFSAEFPKEGPSILRIQQVVRGDSAAYFCASSPPGGPLPLHFGNGTRLTVT.

The rearrangement links TRBV7-2 to TRBJ1-6; possible D gene TRBD1, 5 bases. CDR3 length: 15 amino acids. Trimming removed 5 bases from V and 8 bases from J, with 16 bases in between. The germline CDR1 and CDR2 sequences are SGHTA and FQGNSA. The DNA for the CDR3 is TGTGCCAGCAGCCCGCGCGGGGGGAAAGATTCACCCCTCCACTTT. Translated: CASSPRGGKDSPLHF.

The chain is built from TRBV3-1 (or the pseudogene TRBV3-2) and TRBJ2-7; the match to TRBD2 covers 10 bases. With 2 bases clipped from V and 2 bases from J, the junction kept 3 bases outside the gene matches. Germline V gene sequence: CDR1 LGHDT, CDR2 YNNKEL (reference sequence). This CDR3 is 15 amino acids long. CDR3 sequence: CASSQRAGGTYEQYF. CDR3 sequence (DNA): TGTGCCAGCAGCCAAAGAGCGGGAGGGACCTACGAGCAGTACTTC.

The DNA for the CDR3 is TGCGCCAGCAGCTTCGCCCTCGGAGCGGGAGGCGGGCAGTTCTTC. Protein sequence: CASSFALGAGGGQFF. The chain links TRBV5-1 to TRBJ2-1; TRBD2 matches 9 bases. V gave up 2 bases and J gave up 12 bases; unmatched junction bases: 12. Germline CDR1 and CDR2: SGHRS and YFSETQ. This CDR3 is built from 15 residues. The full variable domain, completed using reference TRBV5-1 and TRBJ2-1, is KAGVTQTPRYLIKTRGQQVTLSCSPISGHRSVSWYQQTPGQGLQFLFEYFSETQRNKGNFPGRFSGRQFSNSRSEMNVSTLELGDSALYLCASSFALGAGGGQFFGPGTRLTVL.

The V gene is TRBV3-1 (or the pseudogene TRBV3-2), the J gene TRBJ1-2; D is perhaps TRBD1 (5 bases). Looked up from germline, CDR1 is LGHDT and CDR2 is YNNKEL (reference sequence). The CDR3 has 17 residues. V lost 2 bases to trimming and J lost 4 bases, with 20 bases between them. The CDR3 DNA reads TGTGCCAGCAGCCAAAGAGGGGACTACAATCAGGGCTATGGCTACACCTTC. Translating it yields CASSQRGDYNQGYGYTF.

This rearrangement joins TRBV18 to TRBJ1-1, with D tentatively TRBD1 (6 bases). This CDR3 contains 16 residues. Germline V lookup: CDR1 KGHSH, CDR2 LQKENI. V dropped 6 bases and J dropped 0 bases, with 17 bases sitting between them. The CDR3 sequence: CASSQQGQKMNTEAFF. The CDR3, as DNA: TGTGCCAGCTCTCAACAGGGCCAAAAGATGAACACTGAAGCTTTCTTT.

V usage is TRBV3-1 (or the pseudogene TRBV3-2) and J usage is TRBJ1-5; TRBD1 agrees at 7 bases. The J segment lost 3 bases and the V segment lost 5 bases, leaving 4 bases of the junction unmatched. CDR3 length equals 14 residues. Germline CDR1 is LGHDT and CDR2 is YNNKEL (reference sequence). The CDR3 DNA sequence: TGTGCCAGCAGCACGACAGGGTTCAATCAGCCCCAGCATTTT. It is translated as CASSTTGFNQPQHF.

The chain combines TRBV3-1 (or the pseudogene TRBV3-2) with TRBJ1-3; TRBD1 might be the D (6 bases). Germline CDR1 reads LGHDT; CDR2 reads YNNKEL (reference sequence). V lost 4 bases and J lost 0, with 16 bases in between. The CDR3 sequence is 17 residues long. Here the CDR3 reads CASSRFWDTSSGNTIYF. The CDR3 nucleotides read TGTGCCAGCAGCCGTTTTTGGGACACCTCCTCTGGAAACACCATATATTTT.

The chain is built from TRBV11-2 and TRBJ2-7, with D possibly TRBD1 on 5 matching bases. The CDR3 has 13 amino acids. The V gene lost 5 bases and the J gene lost 1 base, with 9 bases spanning the gap. The germline V gene has CDR1 SGHAT and CDR2 FQNNGV. The DNA for the CDR3 is TGTGCCAGCAGCCAAACAGGATCCTACGAGCAGTACTTC. This codes for CASSQTGSYEQYF. Looking up the rest from reference TRBV11-2 and TRBJ2-7 gives the full variable domain: EAGVAQSPRYKIIEKRQSVAFWCNPISGHATLYWYQQILGQGPKLLIQFQNNGVVDDSQLPKDRFSAERLKGVDSTLKIQPAKLEDSAVYLCASSQTGSYEQYFGPGTRLTVT.

The rearrangement links TRBV11-2 to TRBJ2-3, with TRBD2 identical over 14 bases. CDR3 length equals 18 residues. The germline CDR1 and CDR2 sequences are SGHAT and FQNNGV. V shed 8 bases and J 1 base; nucleotides not matched to a gene: 11. The DNA for the CDR3 is TGTGCCAGCCGACATCCGGGACTAGCGGGAGTGGGCACAGATACGCAGTATTTT. Protein sequence: CASRHPGLAGVGTDTQYF. The full variable domain, with the rest looked up from reference TRBV11-2 and TRBJ2-3, is EAGVAQSPRYKIIEKRQSVAFWCNPISGHATLYWYQQILGQGPKLLIQFQNNGVVDDSQLPKDRFSAERLKGVDSTLKIQPAKLEDSAVYLCASRHPGLAGVGTDTQYFGPGTRLTVL.

V and J are TRBV6-2 or TRBV6-3 and TRBJ1-5; D ambiguous. The V and J ends lost 2 bases and 5 bases respectively, with 4 bases between them. Looked up from germline, CDR1 is MNHEY and CDR2 is SVGEGT. This CDR3 region has 12 residues. The CDR3 sequence: CASSYPYQPQHF. The CDR3 DNA sequence: TGTGCCAGCAGTTACCCTTATCAGCCCCAGCATTTT.